This is a list of T cell receptor beta chains from one sample in a study of blood T cell repertoires in COVID-19. The assay was immunoSEQ multiplex PCR, and TCRdb's table has in-frame clones only and misses some. The sample gives 45,000 or so clones, over 75% of which show up once; more than 13% is in the top ten. Sequencing used peripheral blood. These receptor sequences come from a human donor in a cohort sampled during active COVID-19. Both conserved end residues are part of each CDR3. Each record gives: clone size, J gene, D gene, V gene, CDR3 protein, CDR3 DNA. The D gene is left open where the match is weak. Rows give clone size only sometimes, using once, few, many, or a class for an expanded clone.

size: -; J: TRBJ2-3; D: -; V: TRBV6-1; CDR3: CASSEIYSSTDTQYF; DNA: TGTGCCAGCAGTGAAATCTACTCAAGCACAGATACGCAGTATTTT
size: -; J: TRBJ2-1; D: TRBD2; V: TRBV9; CDR3: CASSVASGRGNEQFF; DNA: TGTGCCAGCAGCGTAGCCAGCGGGAGGGGCAATGAGCAGTTCTTC
size: -; J: TRBJ1-1; D: TRBD1; V: TRBV5-4; CDR3: CASSSTIPGQGNTEAFF; DNA: TGTGCCAGCAGTTCTACAATTCCGGGACAGGGGAACACTGAAGCTTTCTTT
size: once; J: TRBJ2-3; D: -; V: TRBV7-6; CDR3: CASSLRTGMTDTQYF; DNA: TGTGCCAGCAGCTTACGTACAGGGATGACAGATACGCAGTATTTT
size: -; J: TRBJ2-1; D: -; V: TRBV7-9; CDR3: CASSLALVQGDEQFF; DNA: TGTGCCAGCAGCTTAGCGCTCGTACAGGGCGATGAGCAGTTCTTC
size: -; J: TRBJ1-4; D: -; V: TRBV11-1; CDR3: CASSSAWGPSNEKLFF; DNA: TGTGCCAGCAGCTCCGCGTGGGGGCCCTCTAATGAAAAACTGTTTTTT
size: -; J: TRBJ2-5; D: -; V: TRBV2; CDR3: CASRDRGETQYF; DNA: TGTGCCAGCAGAGACCGGGGGGAGACCCAGTACTTC
size: -; J: TRBJ1-4; D: -; V: TRBV28; CDR3: CASSFGGQRNEKLFF; DNA: TGTGCCAGCAGTTTTGGGGGACAACGGAATGAAAAACTGTTTTTT
size: -; J: TRBJ1-4; D: -; V: TRBV7-9; CDR3: CASSWQGSTNEKLFF; DNA: TGTGCCAGCAGCTGGCAGGGTTCAACTAATGAAAAACTGTTTTTT
size: once; J: TRBJ1-4; D: -; V: TRBV19; CDR3: CASSISSGEGEKLFF; DNA: TGTGCCAGTAGTATTTCTTCAGGAGAGGGAGAAAAACTGTTTTTT
size: -; J: TRBJ1-1; D: -; V: TRBV19; CDR3: CASSWRDANTEAFF; DNA: TGTGCCAGTAGTTGGCGGGACGCAAACACTGAAGCTTTCTTT
size: few; J: TRBJ2-1; D: -; V: TRBV10-3; CDR3: CAIRGLGGAKDEQFF; DNA: TGTGCCATCAGGGGGCTAGGGGGGGCCAAGGATGAGCAGTTCTTC
size: -; J: TRBJ2-3; D: TRBD1; V: TRBV7-2; CDR3: CASSLETGSAQYF; DNA: TGTGCCAGCAGTTTAGAGACAGGGTCTGCGCAGTATTTT
size: -; J: TRBJ2-5; D: TRBD2; V: TRBV11-2; CDR3: CASSLDPIAGPQETQYF; DNA: TGTGCCAGCAGCCTCGATCCGATAGCGGGGCCCCAAGAGACCCAGTACTTC
size: once; J: TRBJ2-1; D: TRBD1; V: TRBV4-3; CDR3: CASSPGQDLSSYNEQFF; DNA: TGCGCCAGCAGCCCCGGACAGGATCTGAGCTCCTACAATGAGCAGTTCTTC
size: -; J: TRBJ1-1; D: TRBD1; V: TRBV3-1/TRBV3-2; CDR3: CASSQGTGRMNTEAFF; DNA: TGTGCCAGCAGCCAGGGGACAGGAAGAATGAACACTGAAGCTTTCTTT
size: once; J: TRBJ1-2; D: -; V: TRBV6-2/TRBV6-3; CDR3: CASSRHPNYGYTF; DNA: TGTGCCAGCAGCCGGCACCCTAACTATGGCTACACCTTC
size: -; J: TRBJ1-6; D: -; V: TRBV4-1; CDR3: CASSLGRQIYNSPLHF; DNA: TGCGCCAGCAGCCTCGGTCGACAGATCTATAATTCACCCCTCCACTTT
size: -; J: TRBJ1-6; D: -; V: TRBV4-3; CDR3: CASSQINSPLHF; DNA: TGCGCCAGCAGCCAAATAAATTCACCCCTCCACTTT
size: -; J: TRBJ1-5; D: -; V: TRBV30; CDR3: CAWSRQGDQPQHF; DNA: TGTGCCTGGAGCCGGCAGGGTGATCAGCCCCAGCATTTT
size: -; J: TRBJ1-1; D: -; V: TRBV19; CDR3: CASSISGLYTEAFF; DNA: TGTGCCAGTAGTATTAGTGGGCTTTACACTGAAGCTTTCTTT
size: -; J: TRBJ2-7; D: TRBD2; V: TRBV5-1; CDR3: CASSGGLAGPGAYEQYF; DNA: TGCGCCAGCAGCGGTGGACTAGCGGGCCCGGGGGCCTACGAGCAGTACTTC
size: -; J: TRBJ1-3; D: -; V: TRBV5-1; CDR3: CASSLAEESTDGGFSGNTIYF; DNA: TGCGCCAGCAGCTTGGCCGAGGAGAGTACGGACGGCGGGTTCTCTGGAAACACCATATATTTT
size: -; J: TRBJ1-2; D: TRBD1; V: TRBV9; CDR3: CASSGQGIYGYTF; DNA: TGTGCCAGCAGCGGACAGGGTATCTATGGCTACACCTTC
size: few; J: TRBJ1-5; D: -; V: TRBV5-8; CDR3: CASSSWGDSNQPQHF; DNA: TGTGCCAGCAGCTCCTGGGGGGACTCCAATCAGCCCCAGCATTTT
size: -; J: TRBJ2-5; D: -; V: TRBV7-9; CDR3: CASSLSSGKETQYF; DNA: TGTGCCAGCAGCTTAAGTTCCGGGAAAGAGACCCAGTACTTC
size: once; J: TRBJ2-7; D: -; V: TRBV6-5; CDR3: CASSYSSRGEQYF; DNA: TGTGCCAGCAGTTACTCCAGCAGGGGCGAGCAGTACTTC
size: once; J: TRBJ2-2; D: TRBD2; V: TRBV3-1/TRBV3-2; CDR3: CASSLGGTGELFF; DNA: TGTGCCAGCAGCCTCGGGGGGACCGGGGAGCTGTTTTTT
size: -; J: TRBJ1-5; D: TRBD1; V: TRBV28; CDR3: CASGQGWPNGNQPQHF; DNA: TGTGCCAGCGGACAGGGCTGGCCAAATGGCAATCAGCCCCAGCATTTT
size: -; J: TRBJ2-1; D: -; V: TRBV9; CDR3: CASSVRSVAGGEQFF; DNA: TGTGCCAGCAGCGTAAGGTCAGTGGCAGGAGGTGAGCAGTTCTTC
size: -; J: TRBJ1-1; D: -; V: TRBV4-1; CDR3: CASSPGAGRDTEAFF; DNA: TGCGCCAGCAGTCCAGGGGCAGGGAGGGACACTGAAGCTTTCTTT
size: few; J: TRBJ2-6; D: -; V: TRBV7-9; CDR3: CASSLVGVLGANVLTF; DNA: TGTGCCAGCAGCTTAGTCGGGGTTCTTGGGGCCAACGTCCTGACTTTC
size: -; J: TRBJ2-7; D: -; V: TRBV11-2; CDR3: CASSLRRERNEQYF; DNA: TGTGCCAGCAGCTTGAGACGGGAGAGGAACGAGCAGTACTTC
size: -; J: TRBJ2-1; D: -; V: TRBV3-1/TRBV3-2; CDR3: CASSRFRGNGEQFF; DNA: TGTGCCAGCAGCCGATTTAGGGGGAACGGTGAGCAGTTCTTC
size: -; J: TRBJ1-5; D: TRBD1; V: TRBV9; CDR3: CASSDGQGIQPQHF; DNA: TGTGCCAGCAGCGACGGACAGGGTATTCAGCCCCAGCATTTT
size: -; J: TRBJ1-6; D: -; V: TRBV3-1/TRBV3-2; CDR3: CASSQSSRSYNSPLHF; DNA: TGTGCCAGCAGCCAATCTTCGCGTTCCTATAATTCACCCCTCCACTTT
size: -; J: TRBJ1-4; D: -; V: TRBV4-1; CDR3: CASSQVSRATNEKLFF; DNA: TGCGCCAGCAGCCAAGTTTCTCGCGCAACTAATGAAAAACTGTTTTTT
size: once; J: TRBJ1-2; D: -; V: TRBV28; CDR3: CASSALNYGYTF; DNA: TGTGCCAGCAGTGCACTTAACTATGGCTACACCTTC
size: -; J: TRBJ2-1; D: -; V: TRBV4-3; CDR3: CASSQVAGGGGANEQFF; DNA: TGCGCCAGCAGCCAGGTAGCGGGTGGAGGGGGGGCCAATGAGCAGTTCTTC
size: once; J: TRBJ2-6; D: -; V: TRBV9; CDR3: CASSDFSGANVLTF; DNA: TGTGCCAGCAGCGACTTCTCTGGGGCCAACGTCCTGACTTTC
size: -; J: TRBJ2-2; D: -; V: TRBV7-3; CDR3: CASSLLGGTELGELFF; DNA: TGTGCCAGCAGCTTACTTGGTGGGACTGAGTTGGGGGAGCTGTTTTTT
size: few; J: TRBJ1-5; D: -; V: TRBV3-1/TRBV3-2; CDR3: CASSHRGSNQPQHF; DNA: TGTGCCAGCAGCCACAGGGGTAGCAATCAGCCCCAGCATTTT
size: -; J: TRBJ2-5; D: TRBD1; V: TRBV6-2/TRBV6-3; CDR3: CASSDRGTGQETQYF; DNA: TGTGCCAGCAGTGACAGGGGAACGGGGCAAGAGACCCAGTACTTC
size: -; J: TRBJ2-3; D: -; V: TRBV27; CDR3: CASRGDAVGTDTQYF; DNA: TGTGCCAGCCGCGGAGATGCGGTAGGCACAGATACGCAGTATTTT
size: -; J: TRBJ2-1; D: -; V: TRBV2; CDR3: CASIPGIAHNEQFF; DNA: TGTGCCAGCATCCCGGGAATAGCCCACAATGAGCAGTTCTTC
size: -; J: TRBJ1-1; D: -; V: TRBV12-3/TRBV12-4; CDR3: CASLMRGEAFF; DNA: TGTGCCAGCCTTATGAGGGGGGAAGCTTTCTTT
size: -; J: TRBJ1-1; D: TRBD1; V: TRBV12-3/TRBV12-4; CDR3: CASRMGQATEAFF; DNA: TGTGCCAGCAGAATGGGACAGGCCACTGAAGCTTTCTTT
size: -; J: TRBJ1-2; D: -; V: TRBV5-6; CDR3: CASSLVWSGYTF; DNA: TGTGCCAGCAGCTTAGTATGGAGTGGCTACACCTTC
size: -; J: TRBJ2-1; D: TRBD2; V: TRBV6-5; CDR3: CASSYRGLAGNEQFF; DNA: TGTGCCAGCAGTTACAGGGGACTAGCGGGCAATGAGCAGTTCTTC
size: -; J: TRBJ1-5; D: -; V: TRBV5-5; CDR3: CASSPAPGDNNQPQHF; DNA: TGTGCCAGCAGCCCCGCCCCAGGGGATAACAATCAGCCCCAGCATTTT
size: once; J: TRBJ2-1; D: TRBD1; V: TRBV2; CDR3: CASSYARRQGAMNEQFF; DNA: TGTGCCAGCAGCTACGCCCGGAGACAGGGGGCCATGAATGAGCAGTTCTTC
size: -; J: TRBJ1-5; D: -; V: TRBV27; CDR3: CASSFGGTNSNQPQHF; DNA: TGTGCCAGCAGTTTTGGGGGGACTAATAGCAATCAGCCCCAGCATTTT
size: -; J: TRBJ1-1; D: TRBD1; V: TRBV6-2/TRBV6-3; CDR3: CASSSNDRGTEAFF; DNA: TGTGCCAGCAGTTCGAACGACAGGGGCACTGAAGCTTTCTTT
size: -; J: TRBJ2-7; D: TRBD1; V: TRBV7-9; CDR3: CASSLGTGRTYEQYF; DNA: TGTGCCAGCAGCTTAGGGACAGGGAGAACCTACGAGCAGTACTTC